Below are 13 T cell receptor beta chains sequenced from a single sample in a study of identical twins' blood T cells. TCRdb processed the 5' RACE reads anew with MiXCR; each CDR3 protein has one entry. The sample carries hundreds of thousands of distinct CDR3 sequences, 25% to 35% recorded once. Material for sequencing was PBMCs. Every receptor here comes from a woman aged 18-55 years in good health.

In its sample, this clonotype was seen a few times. The CDR3 spells CASRLEMGSREQYF. CDR3 coding DNA: TGCGCCAGCAGACTCGAAATGGGGAGCCGCGAGCAGTACTTC. The genes are TRBV5-1 and TRBJ2-7; tentatively, D is TRBD2 (5 bases). V was clipped by 5 bases and J by 6 bases, with 18 bases between them. Germline CDR1 and CDR2: SGHRS and YFSETQ. The CDR3 extends over 14 amino acids.

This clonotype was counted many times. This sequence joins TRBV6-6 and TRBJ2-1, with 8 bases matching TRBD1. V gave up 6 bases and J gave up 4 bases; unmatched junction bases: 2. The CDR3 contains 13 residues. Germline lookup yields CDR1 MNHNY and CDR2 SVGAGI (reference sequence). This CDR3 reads CASSRDRYNEQFF. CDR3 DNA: TGTGCCAGCAGCCGGGACAGGTACAATGAGCAGTTCTTC.

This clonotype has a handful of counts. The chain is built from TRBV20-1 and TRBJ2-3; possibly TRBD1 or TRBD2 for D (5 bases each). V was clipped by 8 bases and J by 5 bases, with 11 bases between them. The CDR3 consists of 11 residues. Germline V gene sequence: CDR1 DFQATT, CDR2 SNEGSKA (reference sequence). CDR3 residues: CSPKRGDTQYF. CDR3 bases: TGCAGTCCCAAGAGGGGAGATACGCAGTATTTT.

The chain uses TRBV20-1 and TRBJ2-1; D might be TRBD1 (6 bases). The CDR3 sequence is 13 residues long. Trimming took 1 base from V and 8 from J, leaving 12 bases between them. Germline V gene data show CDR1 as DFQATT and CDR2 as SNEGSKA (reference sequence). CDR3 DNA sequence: TGCAGTGCTAGAGCCACAGGGATCTATGAGCAGTTCTTC. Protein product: CSARATGIYEQFF.

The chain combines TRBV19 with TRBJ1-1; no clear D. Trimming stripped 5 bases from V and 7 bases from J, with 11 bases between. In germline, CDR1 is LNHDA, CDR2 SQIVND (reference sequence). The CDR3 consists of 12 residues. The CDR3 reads CASSSRDVEAFF. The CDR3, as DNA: TGTGCCAGTAGTTCGAGAGACGTTGAAGCTTTCTTT.

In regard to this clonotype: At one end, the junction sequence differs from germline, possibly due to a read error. For the CDR3, the DNA is TGCGGTGCTAGAGATCGGACTCAAAGTGGGGGCAAAAACATTCAGTACTTC. This gives the protein CGARDRTQSGGKNIQYF. The V and J genes are TRBV20-1 and TRBJ2-4; perhaps D is TRBD1 or TRBD2 (5 bases each). The CDR3 length is 17 residues. The germline V gene encodes CDR1 DFQATT and CDR2 SNEGSKA (reference sequence).

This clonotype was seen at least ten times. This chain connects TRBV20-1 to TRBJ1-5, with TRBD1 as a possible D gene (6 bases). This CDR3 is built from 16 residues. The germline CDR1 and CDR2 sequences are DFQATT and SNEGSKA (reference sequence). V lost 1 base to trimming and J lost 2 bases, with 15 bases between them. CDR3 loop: CSARAPGGQGNQPQHF. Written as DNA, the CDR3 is TGCAGTGCTAGAGCCCCTGGGGGGCAAGGCAATCAGCCCCAGCATTTT.

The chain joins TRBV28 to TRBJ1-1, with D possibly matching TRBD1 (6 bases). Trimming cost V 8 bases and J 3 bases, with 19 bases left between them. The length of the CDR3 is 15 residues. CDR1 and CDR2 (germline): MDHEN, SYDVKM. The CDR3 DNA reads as TGTGCCAGCGGTCCCTTTCGGGGGCGGGACACTGAAGCTTTCTTT. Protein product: CASGPFRGRDTEAFF.

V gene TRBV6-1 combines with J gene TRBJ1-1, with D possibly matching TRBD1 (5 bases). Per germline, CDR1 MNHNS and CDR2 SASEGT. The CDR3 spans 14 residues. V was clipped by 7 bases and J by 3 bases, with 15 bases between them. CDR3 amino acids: CASTPLGDYTEAFF. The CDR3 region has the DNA TGTGCCAGCACCCCCCTGGGGGACTACACTGAAGCTTTCTTT.

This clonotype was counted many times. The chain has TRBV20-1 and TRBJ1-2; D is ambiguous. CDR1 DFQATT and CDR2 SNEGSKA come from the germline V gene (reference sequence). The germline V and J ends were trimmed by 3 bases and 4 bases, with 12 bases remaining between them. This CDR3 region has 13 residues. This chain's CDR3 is CSASVARSYGYTF. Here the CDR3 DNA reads TGCAGTGCTAGTGTCGCCAGGAGCTATGGCTACACCTTC.

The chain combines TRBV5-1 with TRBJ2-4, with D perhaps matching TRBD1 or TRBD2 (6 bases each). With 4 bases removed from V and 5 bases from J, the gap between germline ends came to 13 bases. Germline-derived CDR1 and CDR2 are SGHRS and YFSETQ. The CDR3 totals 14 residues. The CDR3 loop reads CASSGGGLQNIQYF. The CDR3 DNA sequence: TGCGCCAGCAGCGGAGGGGGACTTCAAAACATTCAGTACTTC.

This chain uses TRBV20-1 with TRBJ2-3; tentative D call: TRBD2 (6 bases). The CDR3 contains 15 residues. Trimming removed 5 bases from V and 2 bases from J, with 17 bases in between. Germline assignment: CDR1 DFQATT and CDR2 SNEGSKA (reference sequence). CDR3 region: CSASRDSGITDTQYF. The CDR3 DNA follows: TGCAGTGCTTCCCGGGATAGCGGCATCACAGATACGCAGTATTTT.

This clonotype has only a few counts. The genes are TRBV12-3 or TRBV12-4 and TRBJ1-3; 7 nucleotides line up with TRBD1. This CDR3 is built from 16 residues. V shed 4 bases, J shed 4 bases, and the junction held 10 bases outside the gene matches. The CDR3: CASSYRGIWGGNTIYF. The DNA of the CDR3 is TGTGCCAGCAGTTACAGGGGAATTTGGGGAGGAAACACCATATATTTT.